Listed below are T cell receptor beta chains from one sample, sequenced in a study of shared clonotypes between healthy human individuals. The method was immunoSEQ multiplex PCR; TCRdb's version includes in-frame clones alone and lacks a portion of them. Among around 450,000 clones listed, roughly 77% were seen once. What was sequenced was PBMCs. These receptors originate from a woman aged 40-49 years in good health. Some clones in this sample may be carry-over from other donors' samples. CDR3s leave out the opening cysteine and the closing phenylalanine or tryptophan. Clone size is shown for a subset of rows, as once, few, many or a class of expanded clone.

.,TRBJ2-2,TRBV7-9,ASSLAIRAGELF
.,TRBJ1-5,TRBV7-8,ASSPLGAWQPQH
.,TRBJ1-1,TRBV7-9,ASSLGPAGGNTEAF
.,TRBJ1-1,TRBV14,ASSHASGAF
.,TRBJ2-1,TRBV7-9,ASSPEKGWGFYNEQF
.,TRBJ2-7,TRBV19,VSSWDHTSYGQY
.,TRBJ2-7,TRBV6-6,ASSYSKVDSNYEQY
few,TRBJ2-7,TRBV19,ASSYGTGGEQY
.,TRBJ2-5,TRBV4-1,ASSQEGSGGTQY
.,TRBJ2-5,TRBV5-1,ASSFSGSQETQY
.,TRBJ2-7,TRBV2,ASLRDGDYEQY
.,TRBJ2-7,TRBV25-1,ASSELGEKQY
.,TRBJ2-2,TRBV30,AWSVPISGVAGELF
.,TRBJ1-2,TRBV19,ASSSTGANYGYT
.,TRBJ1-2,TRBV15,ATSRGQGDGYT
.,TRBJ1-6,TRBV28,ASRPQGFNSPLH
.,TRBJ2-7,TRBV10-1,APQRLAVPFSYEQY
.,TRBJ1-5,TRBV27,ASSSGTGYYSNQPQH
.,TRBJ1-2,TRBV18,ASSPGAGSKGYT
.,TRBJ2-2,TRBV5-4,ASSSGLAGTGELF
.,TRBJ2-3,TRBV10-3,AISEVWGGGTDTQY
.,TRBJ1-2,TRBV30,AWSVGQWEGYT
.,TRBJ2-7,TRBV6-4,ASREQRRAKRARQY
few,TRBJ2-5,TRBV5-4,ASSFQDRGGETQY
.,TRBJ2-7,TRBV5-1,ASSWWDRRNEQY
.,TRBJ1-1,TRBV6-5,ASLDSLNTEAF
.,TRBJ2-7,TRBV19,ASSTSIQGPASAYEQY
.,TRBJ2-3,TRBV2,ASSEGSGTDTQY
.,TRBJ2-3,TRBV7-2,ASSSASDTQY